The 29 T cell receptor beta chains given below trace back to one sample, sequenced in a study of T cell responses to AZD1222 COVID-19 vaccine (TCRdb year 2021). Library preparation employed the immunoSEQ multiplex PCR assay. TCRdb carries this immuneACCESS record with in-frame sequences only. Its versions omit some clonotypes, under half of them owing to an unresolved V gene in the studies checked, with the rest unexplained. The sample table shows some 140,000 clones, and roughly 90% are seen once. Under 2% of the sample goes to the ten largest clones. The time point label of this sample denotes: baseline before first vaccination. The specimen was peripheral blood, collected on day 0 of AZD1222 vaccination. The receptors here all came from an adult in good health.

The chain couples TRBV2 to TRBJ1-2; no clear D. The CDR3 has 13 residues. Trimming shortened V by 2 bases and J by 5 bases, and 9 bases separated the two germline ends. Germline V gene sequence: CDR1 SNHLY, CDR2 FYNNEI. The CDR3 sequence is CASSERQRYGYTF. CDR3 nucleotide sequence: TGTGCCAGCAGTGAACGGCAGCGTTATGGCTACACCTTC.

The chain uses TRBV7-2 and TRBJ1-1; 8 bases are shared with TRBD1. This CDR3 region has 17 residues. V dropped 3 bases and J dropped 1; count of bases not matched to a gene: 10. Germline V gene sequence: CDR1 SGHTA, CDR2 FQGNSA. The CDR3 DNA sequence: TGTGCCAGCAGCTTCACGTGGACAGGGCGGAAGAACACTGAAGCTTTCTTT. Amino acid sequence: CASSFTWTGRKNTEAFF.

The chain uses TRBV19 and TRBJ1-5; D uncertain. Germline V gene sequence: CDR1 LNHDA, CDR2 SQIVND (reference sequence). V shed 2 bases and J shed 0 bases, with 8 bases lying between them. The CDR3 runs 15 residues. CDR3 nucleotide sequence: TGTGCCAGTAGTATACTCGGTAGTAGCAATCAGCCCCAGCATTTT. The encoded protein is CASSILGSSNQPQHF.

As regards this clone: Relative to the germline gene, one junction end is altered; a read error may explain this. V and J are TRBV5-1 and TRBJ1-4, with D possibly matching TRBD1 (6 bases). CDR3 length: 14 amino acids. In germline, CDR1 is SGHRS, CDR2 YFSETQ. CDR3 loop: CASSLEGQSEKLFF. The CDR3 DNA is TGCGCCAGCAGCTTGGAGGGACAAAGTGAAAAACTGTTCTTT. Filled out from reference TRBV5-1 and TRBJ1-4, the complete variable domain reads KAGVTQTPRYLIKTRGQQVTLSCSPISGHRSVSWYQQTPGQGLQFLFEYFSETQRNKGNFPGRFSGRQFSNSRSEMNVSTLELGDSALYLCASSLEGQSEKLFFGSGTQLSVL.

The chain recombines TRBV18 with TRBJ1-2, with 9 bases matching TRBD1. CDR3 length: 14 amino acids. Germline CDR1 KGHSH, CDR2 LQKENI. V gave up 3 bases and J gave up 6 bases; unmatched junction bases: 5. The CDR3: CASSPYRDRDGYTF. CDR3 nucleotide sequence: TGTGCCAGCTCACCTTACCGGGACAGGGATGGCTACACCTTC.

This clone is a singleton in its sample. V is TRBV13 and J is TRBJ1-2; D possibly corresponds to TRBD1 (5 bases). The germline CDR1 and CDR2 sequences are PRHDT and FYEKMQ (reference sequence). The CDR3 is 19 residues long. With 0 bases removed from V and 2 bases from J, the gap between germline ends came to 22 bases. The CDR3 sequence: CASSLGHSLGEYYNYGYTF. CDR3 bases: TGTGCCAGCAGCTTAGGCCACAGTCTAGGGGAGTATTACAACTATGGCTACACCTTC.

V gene TRBV7-9 combines with J gene TRBJ1-2, with 8 bases lining up with TRBD1. CDR1 and CDR2 (germline): SEHNR, FQNEAQ (reference sequence). After removal of 5 bases from V and 4 bases from J, the junction contained 15 bases not matched to a gene. This CDR3 is 17 amino acids long. The CDR3 region is CASSQIRTGTYLYGYTF. The CDR3 DNA reads as TGTGCCAGCAGCCAGATCCGGACAGGGACTTACCTCTATGGCTACACCTTC.

The CDR3 here is CASSPGPDQPQHF. The CDR3 DNA sequence: TGTGCCAGCTCACCCGGGCCGGATCAGCCCCAGCATTTT. This rearrangement joins TRBV18 to TRBJ1-5, with unresolved D. Germline V gene sequence: CDR1 KGHSH, CDR2 LQKENI. The CDR3 spans 13 residues. With 3 bases removed from V and 5 bases from J, the gap between germline ends came to 8 bases.

In nucleotides, the CDR3 is TGCGCCAGCAGCTTGGCCCCGGGCGGCCCGGAGTTCTTC. It codes for CASSLAPGGPEFF. V and J are TRBV5-1 and TRBJ2-1; D uncertain. CDR3 length: 13 amino acids. Trimming left V 0 bases short and J 14 bases short, with 15 bases between. The germline CDR1 and CDR2 sequences are SGHRS and YFSETQ.

The J gene is TRBJ1-1, the V gene TRBV5-5; D gene unclear. The ends were cut back, 0 bases at V and 4 bases at J, with 22 bases in the middle. Germline V gene sequence: CDR1 SGHKS, CDR2 YYEKEE (reference sequence). This CDR3 has 18 residues. CDR3 in amino acids: CASSLAGSEFRVITEAFF. The CDR3, as DNA: TGTGCCAGCAGCTTGGCCGGGAGTGAGTTCCGGGTGATCACTGAAGCTTTCTTT.

The chain joins TRBV6-2 or TRBV6-3 to TRBJ1-5; D gene uncertain. The germline V and J ends were trimmed by 4 bases and 0 bases, with 13 bases remaining between them. Looked up from germline, CDR1 is MNHEY and CDR2 is SVGEGT. The CDR3 extends over 16 amino acids. CDR3 coding DNA: TGTGCCAGCAGTTCCGGACGGTTGAATAGCAATCAGCCCCAGCATTTT. This codes for CASSSGRLNSNQPQHF.

This chain connects TRBV5-1 to TRBJ1-1; 7 nucleotides match TRBD1. After removal of 5 bases from V and 1 base from J, the junction contained 11 bases not matched to a gene. Germline assignment: CDR1 SGHRS and CDR2 YFSETQ. The CDR3 is 16 residues long. The CDR3 nucleotides read TGCGCCAGCAGTAAGACAGGGCAGTCTCCGAACACTGAAGCTTTCTTT. It is translated as CASSKTGQSPNTEAFF.

For the CDR3, the DNA is TGCGCCAGCAGCCCCCGCGGCAATCAGCCCCAGCATTTT. Protein product: CASSPRGNQPQHF. V usage is TRBV5-1 and J usage is TRBJ1-5; no reliable D call. Trimming took 4 bases from V and 2 from J, leaving 7 bases between them. From germline, CDR1 is SGHRS and CDR2 YFSETQ. The length of the CDR3 is 13 residues.

The rearrangement joins TRBV3-1 (or the pseudogene TRBV3-2) to TRBJ2-2, with TRBD1 matching 10 bases. CDR3 length equals 14 residues. With V trimmed by 6 bases and J by 6 bases, 4 bases remained unmatched. Germline assignment: CDR1 LGHDT and CDR2 YNNKEL (reference sequence). In DNA, the CDR3 is TGTGCCAGCAGGCGACAGGGGGCCGCCGGGGAGCTGTTTTTT. This sequence encodes CASRRQGAAGELFF.

The V gene is TRBV9, the J gene TRBJ1-6; 9 bases are shared with TRBD1. CDR3 length equals 15 residues. The germline V gene has CDR1 SGDLS and CDR2 YYNGEE. The junction had 3 bases not matched to a gene; V was cut back by 3 bases and J by 5 bases. The CDR3 here is CASSGGQGHNSPLHF. In nucleotides, the CDR3 is TGTGCCAGCAGCGGGGGACAGGGCCATAATTCACCCCTCCACTTT.

The CDR3 is CASSFGRIYGYTF. CDR3 bases: TGTGCCAGCAGCTTCGGCAGGATTTATGGCTACACCTTC. The chain carries TRBV5-6 and TRBJ1-2, with D unresolved. Germline V gene lookup returns CDR1 SGHDT and CDR2 YYEEEE. CDR3 length: 13 amino acids. V lost 2 bases and J 5 bases, leaving 10 bases between the germline ends.

This chain uses TRBV19 with TRBJ2-1, with D uncertain. The CDR3 totals 15 residues. The germline CDR1 and CDR2 sequences are LNHDA and SQIVND (reference sequence). Trimming took off 7 bases at V and 6 bases at J, with 19 bases between the two ends. The CDR3 spells CASKNKGVSPNEQFF. The CDR3 nucleotides read TGTGCCAGTAAGAATAAGGGCGTATCCCCCAATGAGCAGTTCTTC.

V usage is TRBV12-3 or TRBV12-4 and J usage is TRBJ1-1; D call uncertain. The CDR3 extends over 12 amino acids. V lost 3 bases and J 4 bases, leaving 6 bases between the germline ends. CDR3 nucleotide sequence: TGTGCCAGCAGTTTGGGCAGCACTGAAGCTTTCTTT. Its protein is CASSLGSTEAFF.

This rearrangement joins TRBV7-7 to TRBJ2-2; 8 bases map to TRBD2. Germline loops: CDR1 SSHAT, CDR2 FNYEAQ (reference sequence). With V trimmed by 6 bases and J by 1 base, 7 bases remained unmatched. CDR3 length: 16 amino acids. Here the CDR3 DNA reads TGTGCCAGCAGTCGGGAACTAGCGGTGAACACCGGGGAGCTGTTTTTT. Its translation is CASSRELAVNTGELFF.

The gene calls are TRBV4-2 and TRBJ1-2, with D uncertain. The germline V and J ends were trimmed by 0 bases and 6 bases, with 8 bases remaining between them. The germline gives CDR1 LGHNA, CDR2 YNFKEQ. The CDR3 runs 13 residues. The CDR3 region is CASSQDRSDGYTF. DNA for the CDR3: TGTGCCAGCAGCCAAGATCGTTCGGATGGCTACACCTTC.

This clone was detected once. The rearrangement joins TRBV30 to TRBJ1-3; D is perhaps TRBD1 (6 bases). Germline V gene data show CDR1 as GTSNPN and CDR2 as SVGIG (reference sequence). V was clipped by 1 base and J by 0 bases, with 10 bases between them. CDR3 length: 15 residues. CDR3 loop: CAWSGTVVSGNTIYF. Written as DNA, the CDR3 is TGTGCCTGGAGTGGGACAGTTGTCTCTGGAAACACCATATATTTT.

The rearrangement joins TRBV5-4 to TRBJ2-3, with TRBD2 matching 14 bases. This CDR3 has 18 residues. V was clipped by 3 bases and J by 0 bases; unmatched bases: 6. Germline-derived CDR1 and CDR2 are SGHNT and YYREEE (reference sequence). The CDR3 DNA sequence: TGTGCCAGCAGCTCCCCGGGACTAGCGGGAGCTAGCACAGATACGCAGTATTTT. This encodes CASSSPGLAGASTDTQYF.

This chain links TRBV29-1 with TRBJ1-1; D possibly corresponds to TRBD1 (5 bases). The ends were cut back, 5 bases at V and 7 bases at J, with 11 bases in the middle. Germline V gene sequence: CDR1 SQVTM, CDR2 ANQGSEA. The CDR3 runs to 11 residues. The CDR3 loop reads CSVSGTVEAFF. DNA for the CDR3: TGCAGCGTTTCCGGGACCGTTGAAGCTTTCTTT.

This sequence joins TRBV5-8 and TRBJ2-2, with TRBD1 as a possible D gene (6 bases). Germline V gene data show CDR1 as SGHTS and CDR2 as YDEGEE. The CDR3 has 15 residues. Trimming took off 5 bases at V and 6 bases at J, with 17 bases between the two ends. As DNA, the CDR3 is TGTGCCAGCAGGCACCGGGACATATCTGCCGGGGAGCTGTTTTTT. This gives the protein CASRHRDISAGELFF. Full variable domain (missing parts from reference TRBV5-8 and TRBJ2-2): EAGVTQSPTHLIKTRGQQATLRCSPISGHTSVYWYQQALGLGLQFLLWYDEGEERNRGNFPPRFSGRQFPNYSSELNVNALELEDSALYLCASRHRDISAGELFFGEGSRLTVL.

The V call is TRBV2, the J call TRBJ2-7, with 9 bases fitting TRBD2. V shed 3 bases and J 7 bases; nucleotides not matched to a gene: 10. This CDR3 has 15 amino acids. Germline assignment: CDR1 SNHLY and CDR2 FYNNEI. The CDR3 DNA reads as TGTGCCAGCAGTGAGATGGCGGGGGGGCCTCAAGAGCAGTACTTC. Amino acid sequence: CASSEMAGGPQEQYF.

This chain joins TRBV4-1 and TRBJ1-2; 7 bases agree with TRBD1. The CDR3 runs to 14 residues. Losses at the gene ends were 2 bases for V and 4 bases for J; bases not matched to a gene: 4. Germline assignment: CDR1 MGHRA and CDR2 YSYEKL. CDR3 residues: CASSQSRGTYGYTF. The CDR3 DNA reads as TGCGCCAGCAGCCAAAGCAGGGGGACCTATGGCTACACCTTC.

The chain couples TRBV30 to TRBJ1-4; D is possibly TRBD1 (5 bases). V gave up 5 bases and J gave up 8 bases, with 9 bases separating them. The germline CDR1 and CDR2 sequences are GTSNPN and SVGIG (reference sequence). This CDR3 has 11 residues. CDR3 protein: CAWGGREKLFF. Here the CDR3 DNA reads TGTGCCTGGGGGGGGAGGGAAAAACTGTTTTTT.

V gene TRBV18 combines with J gene TRBJ1-6; unclear D gene. Trimming stripped 4 bases from V and 5 bases from J, with 6 bases between. Germline V gene sequence: CDR1 KGHSH, CDR2 LQKENI. The CDR3 contains 13 residues. In DNA, the CDR3 is TGTGCCAGCTCACAAACAGATAATTCACCCCTCCACTTT. Translation gives CASSQTDNSPLHF.

The genes are TRBV6-5 and TRBJ2-7; 9 bases fit TRBD1. This CDR3 has 13 residues. Germline V gene lookup returns CDR1 MNHEY and CDR2 SVGAGI. Trimming cost V 8 bases and J 2 bases; bases outside gene matches: 4. As DNA, the CDR3 is TGTGCCAGCGGGGACAGGGCCCCCTACGAGCAGTACTTC. Translating it yields CASGDRAPYEQYF.